This entry lists 9 T cell receptor beta chains sequenced from one sample in a study of T cells after yellow fever vaccination (dated by TCRdb to the late 2010s). Explained via the paper, the treatment or condition label denotes: live attenuated yellow fever vaccine strain. Receptor amplification or capture employed 5' RACE. The sample was run on an Illumina HiSeq 2500. TCRdb reanalyzed the raw reads on its own, using fastp at Q25 for trimming and MiXCR for clone calling, and kept in-frame beta chains. One record per CDR3 amino acid sequence lists the most common genes and DNA. The sample records 78,000 or so distinct CDR3 sequences, about 7.7% of which are singletons. The ten largest clones represent about 27% of the sample. Sample: CD8+ T cells sorted from PBMCs, taken roughly 10 days after the first yellow fever vaccination. The receptors were gathered from a young man who received the YFV17D yellow fever vaccine.

This clonotype was seen many times. V usage is TRBV29-1 and J usage is TRBJ1-1, with 7 bases lining up with TRBD1. The CDR3 is made up of 14 amino acids. V was pared by 4 bases and J by 7 bases, with 12 bases of the junction left unmatched. Germline loops: CDR1 SQVTM, CDR2 ANQGSEA. Here the CDR3 reads CSVAPRQGRGEAFF. CDR3 DNA sequence: TGCAGCGTTGCTCCTAGACAGGGTAGGGGTGAAGCTTTCTTT.

This chain links TRBV7-9 with TRBJ1-1; D remains unclear. Germline CDR1 reads SEHNR; CDR2 reads FQNEAQ (reference sequence). V was trimmed by 2 bases and J by 4 bases, leaving 8 bases between them. This CDR3 region has 13 residues. Here the CDR3 reads CASSLNPSTEAFF. In DNA, the CDR3 is TGTGCCAGCAGCTTAAATCCGAGCACTGAAGCTTTCTTT.

This clonotype was observed at least ten times. The chain uses TRBV4-3 and TRBJ1-2; 9 bases fit TRBD1. From germline, CDR1 is LGHNA and CDR2 YSLEER. The CDR3 loop spans 15 amino acids. Trimming took 4 bases from V and 0 from J; bases not matched to a gene: 3. The CDR3 spells CASSPGQGPNYGYTF. The CDR3 DNA reads TGCGCCAGCAGCCCGGGACAGGGACCTAACTATGGCTACACCTTC.

CDR3 residues: CATSAYDRGSDTGELFF. For the CDR3, the DNA is TGTGCCACCAGTGCGTACGACCGGGGAAGTGACACCGGGGAGCTGTTTTTT. The rearrangement joins TRBV24-1 to TRBJ2-2; D perhaps matches TRBD2 (5 bases). The germline V gene has CDR1 KGHDR and CDR2 SFDVKD. V was shortened by 5 bases and J by 3 bases, with 18 bases between the two germline ends. This CDR3 is 17 amino acids long.

This clonotype was detected a few times. The chain uses TRBV3-1 and TRBJ2-3; unclear D gene. CDR3 length: 16 residues. V lost 2 bases to trimming and J lost 2 bases, with 14 bases between them. Per germline, CDR1 LGHDT and CDR2 YNNKEL (reference sequence). This CDR3 is CASSQSLGRPTDTQYF. DNA of the CDR3: TGTGCCAGCAGCCAAAGCCTCGGACGGCCCACAGATACGCAGTATTTT.

Here the CDR3 reads CASSFGQGGNEKLFF. The CDR3 DNA sequence: TGTGCCAGCAGCTTCGGACAGGGAGGGAATGAAAAACTGTTTTTT. The rearrangement uses TRBV5-4 and TRBJ1-4; 8 nucleotides match TRBD1. J lost 5 bases, V lost 2 bases, and 5 bases had no gene match. This CDR3 spans 15 amino acids. CDR1 is SGHNT, CDR2 YYREEE, per germline (reference sequence).

This clonotype was counted ten times or more. V and J are TRBV20-1 and TRBJ1-6; TRBD1 matches at 9 bases. CDR1 and CDR2 from the germline V gene are DFQATT and SNEGSKA (reference sequence). V lost 6 bases and J lost 10; bases outside the gene matches: 7. The CDR3 runs to 13 residues. CDR3 DNA: TGCAGTGCCAGGACAGGGGAAGGGTCACCCCTCCACTTT. Translation gives CSARTGEGSPLHF.

This clonotype has at least ten counts. The chain carries TRBV5-1 and TRBJ2-3; 7 nucleotides line up with TRBD1. Germline CDR1 and CDR2: SGHRS and YFSETQ. The CDR3 is 14 amino acids. Losses at the gene ends were 5 bases for V and 4 bases for J; bases not matched to a gene: 7. CDR3 in DNA: TGCGCCAGCAGTTCTCAGGGGGACCCAGATACGCAGTATTTT. This sequence encodes CASSSQGDPDTQYF.

This rearrangement joins TRBV29-1 to TRBJ2-3, with D possibly TRBD1 on 5 matching bases. Germline CDR1 SQVTM, CDR2 ANQGSEA. The ends were cut back, 8 bases at V and 1 base at J, with 13 bases in the middle. This CDR3 is 13 amino acids long. The CDR3 DNA is TGCAGCTGGGGCAGGCTCGGCACAGATACGCAGTATTTT. Translating gives CSWGRLGTDTQYF.